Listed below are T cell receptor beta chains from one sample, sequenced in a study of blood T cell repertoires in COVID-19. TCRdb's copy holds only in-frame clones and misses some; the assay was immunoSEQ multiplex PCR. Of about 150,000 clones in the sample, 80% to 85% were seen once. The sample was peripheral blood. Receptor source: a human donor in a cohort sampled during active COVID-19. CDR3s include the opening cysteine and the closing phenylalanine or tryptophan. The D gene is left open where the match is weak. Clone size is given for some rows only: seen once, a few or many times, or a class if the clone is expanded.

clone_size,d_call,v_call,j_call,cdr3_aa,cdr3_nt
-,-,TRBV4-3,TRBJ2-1,CASSQQPRDEQFF,TGCGCCAGCAGCCAACAACCCCGGGATGAGCAGTTCTTC
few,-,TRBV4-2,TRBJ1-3,CASSQDTGLSGNTIYF,TGTGCCAGCAGCCAAGATACAGGGCTCTCTGGAAACACCATATATTTT
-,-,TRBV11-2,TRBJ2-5,CASSLGAERETQYF,TGTGCCAGCAGCTTAGGGGCCGAGCGGGAGACCCAGTACTTC
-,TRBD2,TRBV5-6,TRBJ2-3,CASREAGGYTDTQYF,TGTGCCAGCAGGGAAGCGGGGGGTTACACAGATACGCAGTATTTT
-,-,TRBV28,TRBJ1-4,CASSSRDVNEKLFF,TGTGCCAGCAGTAGCCGGGATGTTAATGAAAAACTGTTTTTT
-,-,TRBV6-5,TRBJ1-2,CASSYVGGRGNGYTF,TGTGCCAGCAGTTACGTCGGGGGGCGCGGGAATGGCTACACCTTC
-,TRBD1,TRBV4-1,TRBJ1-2,CASSSWDREDNYGYTF,TGCGCCAGCAGCTCCTGGGACAGGGAAGATAACTATGGCTACACCTTC
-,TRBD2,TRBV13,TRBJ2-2,CASSPLRLAGGLGELFF,TGTGCCAGCAGCCCGCTCCGACTAGCGGGGGGGCTCGGGGAGCTGTTTTTT
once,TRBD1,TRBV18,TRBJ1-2,CASSQRQGSNYGYTF,TGTGCCAGCTCACAGCGACAGGGATCCAACTATGGCTACACCTTC
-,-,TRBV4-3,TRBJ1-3,CASSPTHISGNTIYF,TGCGCCAGCAGCCCAACACATATCTCTGGAAACACCATATATTTT
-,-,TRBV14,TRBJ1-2,CASSLRRGWNYGYTF,TGTGCCAGCAGCCTCCGGCGGGGCTGGAACTATGGCTACACCTTC
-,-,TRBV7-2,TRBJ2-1,CASSLDRVGEQFF,TGTGCCAGCAGCTTAGACAGGGTCGGTGAGCAGTTCTTC
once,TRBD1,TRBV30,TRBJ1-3,CAWRGDRGPGNTIYF,TGTGCCTGGAGGGGGGACAGGGGACCTGGAAACACCATATATTTT
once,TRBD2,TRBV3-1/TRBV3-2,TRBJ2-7,CASSQWASGGREQYF,TGTGCCAGCAGCCAATGGGCTAGCGGGGGGCGGGAGCAGTACTTC
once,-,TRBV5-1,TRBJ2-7,CASSLAAADYEQYF,TGCGCCAGCAGCTTGGCCGCGGCGGACTACGAGCAGTACTTC
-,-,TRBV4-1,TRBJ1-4,CASSQVRLSANEKLFF,TGCGCCAGCAGCCAAGTTCGTCTATCCGCTAATGAAAAACTGTTTTTT
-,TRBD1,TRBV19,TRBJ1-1,CASSSRDRQNTEAFF,TGTGCCAGTAGTAGCCGGGACAGGCAGAACACTGAAGCTTTCTTT
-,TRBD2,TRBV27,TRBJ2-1,CASRGLAGRTTNNEQFF,TGTGCCAGCAGGGGACTAGCGGGGAGGACTACGAACAATGAGCAGTTCTTC
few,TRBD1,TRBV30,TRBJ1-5,CAWSTRGHQPQHF,TGTGCCTGGAGTACCAGGGGGCATCAGCCCCAGCATTTT
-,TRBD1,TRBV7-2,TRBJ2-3,CASTLTGGKADTQYF,TGTGCCAGCACCCTAACAGGGGGGAAGGCAGATACGCAGTATTTT
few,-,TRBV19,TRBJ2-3,CASSIAVVPDTQYF,TGTGCCAGTAGTATAGCCGTAGTCCCAGATACGCAGTATTTT
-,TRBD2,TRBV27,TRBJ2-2,CASSPMREGAGELFF,TGTGCCAGCAGTCCCATGCGGGAGGGGGCCGGGGAGCTGTTTTTT
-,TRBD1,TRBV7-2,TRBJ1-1,CASSSSRQGNTEAFF,TGTGCCAGCAGCTCGTCTCGACAGGGTAACACTGAAGCTTTCTTT
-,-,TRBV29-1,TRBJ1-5,CSATENSNQPQHF,TGCAGCGCGACGGAGAATAGCAATCAGCCCCAGCATTTT
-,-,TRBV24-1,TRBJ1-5,CATSPHRANQPQHF,TGTGCCACCAGCCCTCACAGGGCTAATCAGCCCCAGCATTTT
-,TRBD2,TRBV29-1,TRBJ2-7,CSVPTSGGDEQYF,TGCAGCGTACCGACTAGCGGGGGGGACGAGCAGTACTTC
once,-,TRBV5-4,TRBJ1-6,CASSSISYNSPLHF,TGTGCCAGCAGCTCCATCTCCTATAATTCACCCCTCCACTTT
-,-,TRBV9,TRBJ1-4,CASSGRDLREGATNEKLFF,TGTGCCAGCAGCGGACGGGACTTAAGGGAGGGGGCAACTAATGAAAAACTGTTTTTT
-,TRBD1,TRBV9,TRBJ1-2,CASSATGPYGYTF,TGTGCCAGCAGCGCGACAGGGCCCTATGGCTACACCTTC
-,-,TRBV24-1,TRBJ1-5,CATSDRTGTSNQPQHF,TGTGCCACCAGTGATCGAACAGGGACCTCCAATCAGCCCCAGCATTTT
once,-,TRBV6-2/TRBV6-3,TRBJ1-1,CASSYMGAATEAFF,TGTGCCAGCAGTTACATGGGGGCGGCCACTGAAGCTTTCTTT
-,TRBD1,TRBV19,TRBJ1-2,CASSAGTAQGANYGYTF,TGTGCCAGTAGTGCCGGGACAGCCCAAGGCGCTAACTATGGCTACACCTTC
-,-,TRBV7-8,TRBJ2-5,CASSLGQTQETQYF,TGTGCCAGCAGCCTTGGACAGACCCAAGAGACCCAGTACTTC
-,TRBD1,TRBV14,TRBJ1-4,CASSRSQGEKLFF,TGTGCCAGCAGCCGTTCACAGGGGGAAAAACTGTTTTTT
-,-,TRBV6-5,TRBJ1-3,CASKRGYTIYF,TGTGCCAGCAAGCGGGGGTACACCATATATTTT
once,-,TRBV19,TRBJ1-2,CASSIGLTNYGYTF,TGTGCCAGTAGTATTGGTCTGACAAACTATGGCTACACCTTC
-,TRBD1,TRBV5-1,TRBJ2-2,CASSSGTGGWELFF,TGCGCCAGCAGCTCCGGGACAGGGGGCTGGGAGCTGTTTTTT
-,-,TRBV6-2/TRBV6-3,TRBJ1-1,CASSYVGYMNTEAFF,TGTGCCAGCAGTTACGTCGGGTACATGAACACTGAAGCTTTCTTT
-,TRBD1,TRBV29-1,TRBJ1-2,CSVGAGGDYGYTF,TGCAGCGTTGGGGCAGGGGGAGACTATGGCTACACCTTC
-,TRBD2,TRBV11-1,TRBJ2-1,CASSLAKTSGSYNEQFF,TGTGCCAGCAGCTTAGCGAAGACTAGCGGATCCTACAATGAGCAGTTCTTC
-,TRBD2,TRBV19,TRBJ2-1,CASSPRGDSYNEQFF,TGTGCCAGTAGTCCGCGGGGGGACTCCTACAATGAGCAGTTCTTC
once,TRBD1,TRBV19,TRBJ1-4,CASSGDSPATNEKLFF,TGTGCCAGTAGTGGGGACAGCCCCGCAACTAATGAAAAACTGTTTTTT
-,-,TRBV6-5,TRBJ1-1,CASSSHRDGGNTEAFF,TGTGCCAGCAGTTCCCACAGGGATGGGGGGAACACTGAAGCTTTCTTT
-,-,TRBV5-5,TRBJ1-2,CASSGGTSVDGYTF,TGTGCCAGCAGCGGGGGGACCTCTGTTGATGGCTACACCTTC
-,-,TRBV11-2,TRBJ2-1,CASSPRGLSFPRAYNEQFF,TGTGCCAGCAGCCCAAGGGGACTTTCTTTTCCTAGGGCCTACAATGAGCAGTTCTTC
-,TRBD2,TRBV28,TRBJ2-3,CASSGGGLAGALFTDTQYF,TGTGCCAGCAGTGGCGGGGGACTAGCGGGGGCCCTATTCACAGATACGCAGTATTTT
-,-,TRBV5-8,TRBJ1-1,CASSLKGHLNTEAFF,TGTGCCAGCTCCTTAAAGGGACATTTGAACACTGAAGCTTTCTTT
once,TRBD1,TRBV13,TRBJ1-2,CASSFKGTGKNYGYTF,TGTGCCAGCAGCTTTAAAGGGACAGGGAAAAACTATGGCTACACCTTC